This is a list of T cell receptor beta chains from one sample in a study of identical twins. TCRdb itself ran the 5' RACE reads through MiXCR, one entry per CDR3 protein. In the table there are 500,000 or so distinct CDR3 sequences, 14% of which are singletons. The same data also contributed to another study, on yellow fever vaccine responses in identical twins.

Sequences were obtained from CD4+ T cells sorted from blood. Every receptor here comes from a woman aged 18-29 years in good health. Both conserved end residues are part of each CDR3. Fields, in order: J gene, clone size, D gene, CDR3 length, V gene, CDR3 protein, CDR3 DNA. D genes are given only for firm matches. A row's size may be missing; if present it is once, few, many or a size class.

j_gene: TRBJ2-7; abundance: few; d_gene: TRBD1; len: 15; v_gene: TRBV6-5; CDR3aa: CASSYSGGHSYEQYF; CDR3nt: TGTGCCAGCAGTTACTCAGGGGGCCACTCCTACGAGCAGTACTTC
j_gene: TRBJ2-3; abundance: many; d_gene: .; len: 14; v_gene: TRBV7-9; CDR3aa: CASSFGPNTDTQYF; CDR3nt: TGTGCCAGCAGCTTCGGGCCTAACACAGATACGCAGTATTTT
j_gene: TRBJ1-1; abundance: few; d_gene: TRBD1; len: 14; v_gene: TRBV2; CDR3aa: CASSPDRQNTEAFF; CDR3nt: TGTGCCAGCAGTCCGGACAGGCAGAACACTGAAGCTTTCTTT
j_gene: TRBJ1-5; abundance: .; d_gene: .; len: 14; v_gene: TRBV20-1; CDR3aa: CSARGLYSNQPQHF; CDR3nt: TGCAGTGCCAGGGGTCTATATAGCAATCAGCCCCAGCATTTT
j_gene: TRBJ2-3; abundance: .; d_gene: .; len: 12; v_gene: TRBV9; CDR3aa: CASSVTGDTQYF; CDR3nt: TGTGCCAGCAGCGTTACAGGGGATACGCAGTATTTT
j_gene: TRBJ2-3; abundance: few; d_gene: TRBD2; len: 15; v_gene: TRBV20-1; CDR3aa: CSAPDSSRERNTQYF; CDR3nt: TGCAGTGCTCCGGACTCTTCGCGGGAGCGAAATACGCAGTATTTT
j_gene: TRBJ2-1; abundance: few; d_gene: .; len: 14; v_gene: TRBV5-1; CDR3aa: CASSLGRGPNEQFF; CDR3nt: TGCGCCAGCAGCTTGGGTCGGGGACCCAATGAGCAGTTCTTC
j_gene: TRBJ2-3; abundance: .; d_gene: .; len: 16; v_gene: TRBV20-1; CDR3aa: CSASPLPGRGTDTQYF; CDR3nt: TGCAGTGCCTCCCCGCTCCCGGGGCGGGGCACAGATACGCAGTATTTT
j_gene: TRBJ1-2; abundance: .; d_gene: TRBD1; len: 16; v_gene: TRBV11-1; CDR3aa: CASSLTGGEANYGYTF; CDR3nt: TGTGCCAGCAGCCTGACAGGGGGCGAAGCTAACTATGGCTACACCTTC
j_gene: TRBJ2-1; abundance: few; d_gene: .; len: 15; v_gene: TRBV6-1; CDR3aa: CATKHGGGLYNEQFF; CDR3nt: TGTGCCACGAAACATGGGGGAGGACTCTACAATGAGCAGTTCTTC
j_gene: TRBJ1-1; abundance: .; d_gene: .; len: 14; v_gene: TRBV6-5; CDR3aa: CASSYGSGGTEAFF; CDR3nt: TGTGCCAGCAGTTACGGGAGTGGAGGGACTGAAGCTTTCTTT
j_gene: TRBJ1-1; abundance: .; d_gene: .; len: 15; v_gene: TRBV20-1; CDR3aa: CSAPNLEGRNTEAFF; CDR3nt: TGCAGTGCTCCTAATCTAGAGGGCAGGAACACTGAAGCTTTCTTT
j_gene: TRBJ2-7; abundance: many; d_gene: .; len: 13; v_gene: TRBV7-9; CDR3aa: CASGWDGPAEQYF; CDR3nt: TGTGCCAGCGGCTGGGACGGTCCGGCCGAGCAGTACTTC
j_gene: TRBJ2-1; abundance: .; d_gene: .; len: 11; v_gene: TRBV20-1; CDR3aa: CSARDQLVQFF; CDR3nt: TGCAGTGCTAGAGATCAACTGGTGCAGTTCTTC
j_gene: TRBJ2-7; abundance: few; d_gene: .; len: 14; v_gene: TRBV7-8; CDR3aa: CASSLLGSSNEQYF; CDR3nt: TGTGCCAGCAGCTTATTGGGCAGTTCCAACGAGCAGTACTTC
j_gene: TRBJ2-7; abundance: .; d_gene: .; len: 13; v_gene: TRBV11-2; CDR3aa: CASSPEWTHEQYF; CDR3nt: TGTGCCAGCAGTCCAGAGTGGACGCACGAGCAGTACTTC
j_gene: TRBJ2-5; abundance: many; d_gene: .; len: 14; v_gene: TRBV12-3/TRBV12-4; CDR3aa: CASSQDLGGETQYF; CDR3nt: TGTGCCAGCAGCCAGGACCTGGGAGGTGAGACCCAGTACTTC
j_gene: TRBJ2-6; abundance: few; d_gene: .; len: 9; v_gene: TRBV29-1; CDR3aa: CSVNSVLTF; CDR3nt: TGCAGCGTTAACAGCGTCCTGACTTTC
j_gene: TRBJ2-6; abundance: .; d_gene: .; len: 17; v_gene: TRBV5-6; CDR3aa: CASSLFGGPPGANVLTF; CDR3nt: TGTGCCAGCAGCTTGTTTGGGGGACCCCCTGGGGCCAACGTCCTGACTTTC
j_gene: TRBJ1-5; abundance: few; d_gene: .; len: 13; v_gene: TRBV3-1; CDR3aa: CASSQDLFKPQHF; CDR3nt: TGTGCCAGCAGCCAAGATCTCTTTAAGCCCCAGCATTTT
j_gene: TRBJ2-2; abundance: few; d_gene: TRBD2; len: 15; v_gene: TRBV20-1; CDR3aa: CSASRAGGYTGELFF; CDR3nt: TGCAGTGCTAGCAGAGCGGGGGGGTACACCGGGGAGCTGTTTTTT
j_gene: TRBJ2-3; abundance: .; d_gene: TRBD2; len: 15; v_gene: TRBV19; CDR3aa: CATTTGTIRTDTQYF; CDR3nt: TGTGCTACTACTACCGGGACTATTCGCACAGATACGCAGTATTTT
j_gene: TRBJ2-7; abundance: few; d_gene: .; len: 15; v_gene: TRBV10-3; CDR3aa: CAISEYETTAYGQYF; CDR3nt: TGTGCCATCAGTGAATACGAAACGACAGCTTATGGGCAGTACTTC
j_gene: TRBJ2-2; abundance: .; d_gene: TRBD1; len: 18; v_gene: TRBV2; CDR3aa: CASSVTGPGQARAGELFF; CDR3nt: TGTGCCAGCAGCGTGACCGGACCGGGACAGGCGAGGGCCGGGGAGCTGTTTTTT
j_gene: TRBJ1-5; abundance: many; d_gene: TRBD1; len: 19; v_gene: TRBV20-1; CDR3aa: CSARDYRGTGEYSNQPQHF; CDR3nt: TGCAGTGCTAGAGATTACAGGGGGACAGGGGAATATAGCAATCAGCCCCAGCATTTT
j_gene: TRBJ2-5; abundance: .; d_gene: .; len: 13; v_gene: TRBV20-1; CDR3aa: CSASHKIEETQYF; CDR3nt: TGCAGTGCAAGTCACAAGATAGAAGAGACCCAGTACTTC
j_gene: TRBJ2-3; abundance: few; d_gene: TRBD2; len: 14; v_gene: TRBV29-1; CDR3aa: CSVEDGRSADTQYF; CDR3nt: TGCAGCGTTGAAGACGGGAGGAGTGCAGATACGCAGTATTTT
j_gene: TRBJ2-1; abundance: few; d_gene: TRBD2; len: 19; v_gene: TRBV28; CDR3aa: CASSLRTSGRSWFYNEQFF; CDR3nt: TGTGCCAGCAGTTTAAGGACTAGCGGGAGGAGCTGGTTCTACAATGAGCAGTTCTTC
j_gene: TRBJ2-5; abundance: many; d_gene: .; len: 13; v_gene: TRBV20-1; CDR3aa: CSAPERLLETQYF; CDR3nt: TGCAGTGCCCCGGAGCGGTTGTTGGAGACCCAGTACTTC
j_gene: TRBJ2-3; abundance: .; d_gene: .; len: 14; v_gene: TRBV10-3; CDR3aa: CAISDRVGTDTQYF; CDR3nt: TGTGCCATCAGTGACCGGGTAGGCACAGATACGCAGTATTTT
j_gene: TRBJ2-5; abundance: few; d_gene: .; len: 14; v_gene: TRBV5-6; CDR3aa: CASSPKTLGQTQYF; CDR3nt: TGTGCCAGCAGCCCGAAGACCCTGGGGCAGACCCAGTACTTC
j_gene: TRBJ2-5; abundance: many; d_gene: TRBD2; len: 15; v_gene: TRBV5-1; CDR3aa: CASSPGLAGVETQYF; CDR3nt: TGCGCCAGCAGCCCGGGACTAGCGGGAGTTGAGACCCAGTACTTC
j_gene: TRBJ1-2; abundance: few; d_gene: .; len: 13; v_gene: TRBV12-3/TRBV12-4; CDR3aa: CASRGFGGRGYTF; CDR3nt: TGTGCCAGCAGGGGCTTTGGGGGTAGAGGCTACACCTTC
j_gene: TRBJ2-3; abundance: .; d_gene: .; len: 14; v_gene: TRBV12-3/TRBV12-4; CDR3aa: CASSLRWGPDTQYF; CDR3nt: TGTGCCAGCAGTTTACGGTGGGGTCCAGATACGCAGTATTTT
j_gene: TRBJ2-4; abundance: .; d_gene: TRBD2; len: 18; v_gene: TRBV28; CDR3aa: CASSLTGLAGGLGNIQYF; CDR3nt: TGTGCCAGCAGTTTAACGGGACTAGCGGGCGGACTTGGAAACATTCAGTACTTC
j_gene: TRBJ2-7; abundance: .; d_gene: .; len: 13; v_gene: TRBV18; CDR3aa: CASSPWGSYEQYF; CDR3nt: TGTGCCAGCTCACCATGGGGGTCCTACGAGCAGTACTTC
j_gene: TRBJ2-2; abundance: .; d_gene: TRBD2; len: 15; v_gene: TRBV5-1; CDR3aa: CASTLTSGSYGELFF; CDR3nt: TGCGCCAGCACCTTGACTAGCGGGTCCTACGGGGAGCTGTTTTTT
j_gene: TRBJ2-1; abundance: .; d_gene: TRBD2; len: 17; v_gene: TRBV9; CDR3aa: CASSFGTSGAGYNEQFF; CDR3nt: TGTGCCAGCAGCTTTGGGACTAGCGGGGCTGGTTACAATGAGCAGTTCTTC
j_gene: TRBJ1-4; abundance: .; d_gene: .; len: 18; v_gene: TRBV11-1; CDR3aa: CASSLELGVAATNEKLFF; CDR3nt: TGTGCCAGCAGCTTAGAGCTGGGGGTTGCTGCAACTAATGAAAAACTGTTTTTT
j_gene: TRBJ2-5; abundance: many; d_gene: .; len: 12; v_gene: TRBV29-1; CDR3aa: CSVDSGAETQYF; CDR3nt: TGCAGCGTTGATTCTGGAGCGGAGACCCAGTACTTC
j_gene: TRBJ2-1; abundance: .; d_gene: .; len: 15; v_gene: TRBV12-3/TRBV12-4; CDR3aa: CASSLLTGNYNEQFF; CDR3nt: TGTGCCAGCAGTTTGTTAACGGGAAACTACAATGAGCAGTTCTTC
j_gene: TRBJ1-6; abundance: many; d_gene: .; len: 13; v_gene: TRBV7-2; CDR3aa: CASSLGGVAPLHF; CDR3nt: TGTGCCAGCAGCTTAGGGGGGGTGGCACCCCTCCACTTT